A selection of T cell receptor beta chains follows, all from one sample in a study of neurological immune-mediated disorders. TCRdb processed the 5' RACE reads anew with MiXCR; each CDR3 protein has one entry. The sample records 40,000 to 55,000 distinct CDR3 sequences, about 5.8% being singletons. Sequences were obtained from CD4+ T cells from blood. These TCRs come from a woman aged 18-35 years with multiple sclerosis. The conserved cysteine and the conserved F or W are not part of the CDR3 here. The order of the fields is V gene, D gene, CDR3 protein. D genes are given only for firm matches.

TRBV6-5 NA ASIFGHEAF
TRBV29-1 NA SVEDLPVTGELF
TRBV4-2 TRBD1 ASSLGQGGSGNTIY
TRBV2 TRBD1 ASSGGQSNQPQH
TRBV18 TRBD1 ASSSGTDTYGYT
TRBV9 NA ASSPENSYNEQF
TRBV9 TRBD2 ASSVGVGTSGTSSTDTQY
TRBV6-2/TRBV6-3 TRBD2 ASSYPTSGDYNEQF
TRBV12-3/TRBV12-4 TRBD2 ASRPGGSQETQY
TRBV21-1 NA ASSSQGAPSGPPAINYGYT